Presented here are 7 T cell receptor beta chains from one specimen sequenced in a study of T cells in Graves' hyperthyroidism and ophthalmopathy. RNA transcripts provided the source from which TCR beta CDR3 regions were amplified. Researchers ran a first-round RT-PCR on the TCR CDR3 using the HTBI primer set. TCRdb itself ran the multiplex PCR reads through MiXCR, one entry per CDR3 protein. This table has 500,000 to 700,000 distinct CDR3 sequences, approximately 16% appearing once. What was sequenced was blood. Receptors originate from a woman between 18 and 29 years old with Graves' hyperthyroidism.

This chain joins TRBV20-1 and TRBJ2-5, with 12 bases that match TRBD2. The V gene's germline CDR1 is DFQATT and CDR2 SNEGSKA (reference sequence). The CDR3 runs 14 residues. V trimming: 6 bases; J trimming: 3 bases; junction bases outside the gene matches: 5. CDR3 sequence reads: CSANRLAGEETQYF. The CDR3, as DNA: TGCAGTGCCAACAGACTAGCGGGAGAAGAGACCCAGTACTTC.

This clonotype turned up a few times. The chain has TRBV18 and TRBJ2-1; no clear D. The CDR3 covers 14 residues. Germline CDR1 KGHSH, CDR2 LQKENI. Trimming removed 0 bases from V and 3 bases from J, with 6 bases in between. Here the CDR3 reads CASSPPSLYNEQFF. The CDR3 DNA sequence: TGTGCCAGCTCACCACCCTCCCTCTACAATGAGCAGTTCTTC.

The sample holds many counts of this clonotype. V and J are TRBV5-1 and TRBJ1-1; 9 nucleotides match TRBD1. V trimming: 0 bases; J trimming: 5 bases; junction bases outside the gene matches: 5. The CDR3 has 15 amino acids. Looked up from germline, CDR1 is SGHRS and CDR2 is YFSETQ. The CDR3 is CASSLDRGRSTEAFF. The CDR3 DNA follows: TGCGCCAGCAGCTTGGACAGGGGGCGGAGTACTGAAGCTTTCTTT. Supplemented by reference TRBV5-1 and TRBJ1-1, the full variable domain reads KAGVTQTPRYLIKTRGQQVTLSCSPISGHRSVSWYQQTPGQGLQFLFEYFSETQRNKGNFPGRFSGRQFSNSRSEMNVSTLELGDSALYLCASSLDRGRSTEAFFGQGTRLTVV.

Concerning this clonotype: Its ends do not fully match the called genes, so a read error is possible. J is TRBJ1-6 and V is TRBV18; D is unclear. Per germline, CDR1 KGHSH and CDR2 LQKENI. CDR3 size: 15 residues. The CDR3 here is CVSSPLQVGDSPLHF. The DNA for the CDR3 is TGTGTCAGCTCACCCCTACAAGTTGGTGATTCACCCCTCCACTTT.

This clonotype was seen ten or more times. The chain carries TRBV7-2 and TRBJ2-7, with 8 nucleotides matching TRBD2. Germline CDR1 reads SGHTA; CDR2 reads FQGNSA. V was clipped by 3 bases and J by 2 bases; unmatched bases: 12. The CDR3 length is 17 residues. This CDR3 reads CASSFHPRGASPYEQYF. In DNA form, the CDR3 reads TGTGCCAGCAGCTTTCATCCGCGGGGGGCCTCCCCCTACGAGCAGTACTTC.

The gene calls are TRBV19 and TRBJ2-1; D ambiguous. Germline V CDR1 and CDR2: LNHDA, SQIVND (reference sequence). V gave up 4 bases and J gave up 15 bases, with 16 bases separating them. The CDR3 consists of 12 residues. The CDR3 is CASSTRSTQRFF. The CDR3 nucleotides are TGTGCCAGTAGTACTCGGTCCACCCAGAGGTTCTTC.

This clonotype was seen at least ten times. The chain has TRBV12-3 or TRBV12-4 and TRBJ1-1; D remains ambiguous. V dropped 2 bases and J dropped 3 bases, with 13 bases sitting between them. The CDR3 consists of 15 residues. CDR3 loop: CASSLSVRRYTEAFF. In nucleotides, the CDR3 is TGTGCCAGCAGTTTATCCGTCAGGAGGTACACTGAAGCTTTCTTT.